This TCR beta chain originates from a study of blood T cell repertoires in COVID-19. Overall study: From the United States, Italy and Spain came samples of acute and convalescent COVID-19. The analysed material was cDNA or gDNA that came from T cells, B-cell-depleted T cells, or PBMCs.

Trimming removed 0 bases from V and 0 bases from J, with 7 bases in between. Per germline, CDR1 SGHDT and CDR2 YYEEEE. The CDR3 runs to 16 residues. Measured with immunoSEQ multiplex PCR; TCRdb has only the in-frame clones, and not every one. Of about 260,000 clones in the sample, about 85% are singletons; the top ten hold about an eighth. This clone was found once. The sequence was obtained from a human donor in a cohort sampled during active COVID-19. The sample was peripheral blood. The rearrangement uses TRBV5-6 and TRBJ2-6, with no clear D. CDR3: CASSLAGYSGANVLTF. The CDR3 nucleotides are TGTGCCAGCAGCTTGGCCGGGTACTCTGGGGCCAACGTCCTGACTTTC.